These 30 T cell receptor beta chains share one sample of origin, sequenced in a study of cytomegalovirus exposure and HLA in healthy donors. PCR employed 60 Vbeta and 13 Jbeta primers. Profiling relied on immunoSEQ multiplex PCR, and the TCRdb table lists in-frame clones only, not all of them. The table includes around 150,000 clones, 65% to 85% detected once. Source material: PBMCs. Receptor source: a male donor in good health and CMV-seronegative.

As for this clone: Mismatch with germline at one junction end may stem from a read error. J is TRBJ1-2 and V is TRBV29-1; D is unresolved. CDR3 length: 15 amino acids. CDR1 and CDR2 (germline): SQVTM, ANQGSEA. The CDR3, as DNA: TGCAGCGTTCAAGAAACTGGGAGCAGAAACTATGGCTACACCTTC. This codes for CSVQETGSRNYGYTF.

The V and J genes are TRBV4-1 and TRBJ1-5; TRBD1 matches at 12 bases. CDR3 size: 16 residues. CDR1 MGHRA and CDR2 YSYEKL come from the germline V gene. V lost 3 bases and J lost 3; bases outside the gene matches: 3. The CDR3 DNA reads TGCGCCAGCAGCCACTCGGGACAGGGGGCCAATCAGCCCCAGCATTTT. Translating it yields CASSHSGQGANQPQHF.

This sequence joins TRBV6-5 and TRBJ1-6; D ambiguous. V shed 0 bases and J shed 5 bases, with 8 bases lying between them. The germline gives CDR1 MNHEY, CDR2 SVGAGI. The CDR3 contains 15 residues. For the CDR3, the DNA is TGTGCCAGCAGTTACTCTCCGCGGAATAATTCACCCCTCCACTTT. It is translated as CASSYSPRNNSPLHF.

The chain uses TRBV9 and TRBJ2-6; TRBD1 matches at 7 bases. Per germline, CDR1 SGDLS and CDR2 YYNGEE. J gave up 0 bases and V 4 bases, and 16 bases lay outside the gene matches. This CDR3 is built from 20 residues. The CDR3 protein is CASSLPVRDSLYSGANVLTF. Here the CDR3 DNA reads TGTGCCAGCAGCCTACCAGTTAGGGACAGCCTATACTCTGGGGCCAACGTCCTGACTTTC.

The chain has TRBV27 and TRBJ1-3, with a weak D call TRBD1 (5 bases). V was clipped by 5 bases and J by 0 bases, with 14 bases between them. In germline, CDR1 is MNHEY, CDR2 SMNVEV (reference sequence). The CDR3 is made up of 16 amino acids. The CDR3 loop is CASSLQHGGSGNTIYF. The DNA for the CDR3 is TGTGCCAGCAGTCTCCAACACGGGGGCTCTGGAAACACCATATATTTT.

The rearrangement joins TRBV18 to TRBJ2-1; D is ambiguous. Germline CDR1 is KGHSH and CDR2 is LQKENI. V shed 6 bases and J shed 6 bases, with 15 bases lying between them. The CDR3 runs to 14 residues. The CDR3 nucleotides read TGTGCCAGCTCCCCCGGGTATCATGGCAATGAGCAGTTCTTC. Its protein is CASSPGYHGNEQFF. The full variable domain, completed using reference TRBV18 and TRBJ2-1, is NAGVMQNPRHLVRRRGQEARLRCSPMKGHSHVYWYRQLPEEGLKFMVYLQKENIIDESGMPKERFSAEFPKEGPSILRIQQVVRGDSAAYFCASSPGYHGNEQFFGPGTRLTVL.

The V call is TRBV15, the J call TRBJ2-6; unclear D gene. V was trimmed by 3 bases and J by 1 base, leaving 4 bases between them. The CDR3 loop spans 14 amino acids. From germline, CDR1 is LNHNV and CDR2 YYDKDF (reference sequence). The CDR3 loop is CATSSLSGANVLTF. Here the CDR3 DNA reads TGTGCCACCAGCAGCCTGTCTGGGGCCAACGTCCTGACTTTC.

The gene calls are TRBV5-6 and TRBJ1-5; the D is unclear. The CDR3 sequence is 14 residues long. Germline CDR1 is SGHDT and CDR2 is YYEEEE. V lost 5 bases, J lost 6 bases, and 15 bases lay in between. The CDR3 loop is CASSSRVDGQPQHF. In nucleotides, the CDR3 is TGTGCCAGCAGTTCGAGGGTAGACGGTCAGCCCCAGCATTTT.

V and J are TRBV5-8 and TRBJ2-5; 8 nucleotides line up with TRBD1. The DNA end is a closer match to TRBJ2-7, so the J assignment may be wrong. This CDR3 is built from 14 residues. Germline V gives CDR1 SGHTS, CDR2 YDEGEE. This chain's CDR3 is CASQQSDRAYEQYF. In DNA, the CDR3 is TGTGCCAGCCAGCAGTCGGACAGGGCCTACGAGCAGTACTTC.

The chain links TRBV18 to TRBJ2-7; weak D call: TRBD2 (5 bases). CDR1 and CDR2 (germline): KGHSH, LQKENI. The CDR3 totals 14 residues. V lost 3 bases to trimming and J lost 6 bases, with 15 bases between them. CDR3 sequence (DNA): TGTGCCAGCTCACCGTTAGAGGGCCGGGGCGAGCAGTACTTC. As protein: CASSPLEGRGEQYF.

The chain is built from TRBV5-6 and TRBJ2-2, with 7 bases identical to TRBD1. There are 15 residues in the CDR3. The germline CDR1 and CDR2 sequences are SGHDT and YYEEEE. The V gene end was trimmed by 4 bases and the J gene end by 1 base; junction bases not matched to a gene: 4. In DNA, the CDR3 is TGTGCCAGCAGCGAGGGACAGATGAACACCGGGGAGCTGTTTTTT. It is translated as CASSEGQMNTGELFF. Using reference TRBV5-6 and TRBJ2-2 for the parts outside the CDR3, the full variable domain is DAGVTQSPTHLIKTRGQQVTLRCSPKSGHDTVSWYQQALGQGPQFIFQYYEEEERQRGNFPDRFSGHQFPNYSSELNVNALLLGDSALYLCASSEGQMNTGELFFGEGSRLTVL.

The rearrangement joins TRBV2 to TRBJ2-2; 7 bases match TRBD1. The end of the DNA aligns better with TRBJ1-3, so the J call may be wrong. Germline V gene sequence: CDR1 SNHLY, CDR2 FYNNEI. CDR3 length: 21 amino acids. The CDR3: CASRSEGSLDRQYYSGNTIYF. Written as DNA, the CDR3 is TGTGCCAGCAGGAGTGAAGGGTCGCTGGACAGGCAATATTACTCTGGAAACACCATATATTTT.

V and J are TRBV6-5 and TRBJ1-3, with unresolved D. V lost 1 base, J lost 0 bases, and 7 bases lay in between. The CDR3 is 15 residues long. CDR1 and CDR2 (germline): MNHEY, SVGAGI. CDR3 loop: CASSYLAGSGNTIYF. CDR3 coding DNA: TGTGCCAGCAGTTACTTGGCGGGCTCTGGAAACACCATATATTTT.

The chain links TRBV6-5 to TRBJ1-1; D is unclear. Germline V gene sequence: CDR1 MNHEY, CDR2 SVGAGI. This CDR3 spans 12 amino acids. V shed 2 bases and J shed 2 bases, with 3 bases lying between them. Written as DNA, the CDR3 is TGTGCCAGCAGTTACCGTAACACTGAAGCTTTCTTT. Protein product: CASSYRNTEAFF.

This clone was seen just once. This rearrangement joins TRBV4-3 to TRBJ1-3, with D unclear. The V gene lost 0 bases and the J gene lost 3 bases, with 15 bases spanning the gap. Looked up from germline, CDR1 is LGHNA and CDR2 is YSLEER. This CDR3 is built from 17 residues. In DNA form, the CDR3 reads TGCGCCAGCAGCCAAGATAGACCGGGTCCGGGTGGAAACACCATATATTTT. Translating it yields CASSQDRPGPGGNTIYF.

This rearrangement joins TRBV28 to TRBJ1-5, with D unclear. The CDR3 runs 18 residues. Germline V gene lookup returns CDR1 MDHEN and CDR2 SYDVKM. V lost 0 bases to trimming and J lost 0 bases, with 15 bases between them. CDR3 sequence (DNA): TGTGCCAGCAGTTTATGGGGCCGGCAGAAGTATAGCAATCAGCCCCAGCATTTT. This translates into CASSLWGRQKYSNQPQHF.

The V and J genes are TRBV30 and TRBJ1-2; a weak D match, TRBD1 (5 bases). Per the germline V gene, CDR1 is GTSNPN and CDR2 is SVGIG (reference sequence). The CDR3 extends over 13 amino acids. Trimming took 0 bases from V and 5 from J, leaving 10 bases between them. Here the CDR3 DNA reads TGTGCCTGGAGTGTAGCAGGGAATTATGGCTACACCTTC. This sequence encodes CAWSVAGNYGYTF.

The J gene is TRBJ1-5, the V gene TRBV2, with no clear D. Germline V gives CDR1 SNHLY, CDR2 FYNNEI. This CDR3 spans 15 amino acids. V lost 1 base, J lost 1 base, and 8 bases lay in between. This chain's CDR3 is CASSEVESSNQPQHF. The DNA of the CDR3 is TGTGCCAGCAGTGAAGTAGAATCCAGCAATCAGCCCCAGCATTTT.

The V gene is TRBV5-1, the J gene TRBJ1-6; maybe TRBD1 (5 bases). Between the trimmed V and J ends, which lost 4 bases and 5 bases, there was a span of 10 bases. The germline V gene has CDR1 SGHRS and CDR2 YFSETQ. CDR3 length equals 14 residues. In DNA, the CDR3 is TGCGCCAGCAGCGCGGGACGGAATAATTCACCCCTCCACTTT. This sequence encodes CASSAGRNNSPLHF.

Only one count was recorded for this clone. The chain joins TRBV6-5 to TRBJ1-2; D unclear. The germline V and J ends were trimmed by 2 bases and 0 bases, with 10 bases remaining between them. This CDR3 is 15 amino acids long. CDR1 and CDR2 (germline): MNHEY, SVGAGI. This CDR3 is CASSYHAGSNYGYTF. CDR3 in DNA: TGTGCCAGCAGTTACCACGCCGGTTCTAACTATGGCTACACCTTC.

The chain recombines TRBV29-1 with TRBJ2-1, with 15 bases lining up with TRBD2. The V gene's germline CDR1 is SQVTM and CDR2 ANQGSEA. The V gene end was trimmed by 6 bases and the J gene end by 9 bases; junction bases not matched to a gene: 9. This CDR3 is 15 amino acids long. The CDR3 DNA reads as TGCAGCGTCCTGGGACTAGCGGGAGGAAGAGTTGAGCAGTTCTTC. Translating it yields CSVLGLAGGRVEQFF.

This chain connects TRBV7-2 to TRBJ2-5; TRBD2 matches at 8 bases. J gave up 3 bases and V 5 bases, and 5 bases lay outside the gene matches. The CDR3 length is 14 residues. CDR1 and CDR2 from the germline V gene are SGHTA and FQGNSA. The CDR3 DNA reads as TGTGCCAGCAGCCCTCTACTAGCGGAAGAGACCCAGTACTTC. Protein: CASSPLLAEETQYF.

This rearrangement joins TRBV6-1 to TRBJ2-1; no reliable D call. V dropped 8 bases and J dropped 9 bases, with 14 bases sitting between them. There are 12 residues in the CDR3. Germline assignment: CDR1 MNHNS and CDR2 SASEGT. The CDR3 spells CASALATSEQFF. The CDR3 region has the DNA TGTGCCAGCGCCCTCGCCACGAGTGAGCAGTTCTTC.

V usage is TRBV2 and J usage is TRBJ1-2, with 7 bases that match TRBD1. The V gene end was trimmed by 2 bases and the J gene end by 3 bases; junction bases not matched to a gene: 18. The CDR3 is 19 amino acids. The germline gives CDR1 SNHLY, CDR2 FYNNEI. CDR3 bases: TGTGCCAGCAGTGAACGGGTGGGACAGAAAAACCCTCAGGACTATGGCTACACCTTC. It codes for CASSERVGQKNPQDYGYTF.

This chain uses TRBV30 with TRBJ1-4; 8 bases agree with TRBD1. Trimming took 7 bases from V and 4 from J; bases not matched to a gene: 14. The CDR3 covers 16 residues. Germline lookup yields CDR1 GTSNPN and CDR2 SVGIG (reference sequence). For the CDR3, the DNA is TGTGCCTCTTCCGGGACAGGTGGGCTTTTTAATGAAAAACTGTTTTTT. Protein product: CASSGTGGLFNEKLFF.

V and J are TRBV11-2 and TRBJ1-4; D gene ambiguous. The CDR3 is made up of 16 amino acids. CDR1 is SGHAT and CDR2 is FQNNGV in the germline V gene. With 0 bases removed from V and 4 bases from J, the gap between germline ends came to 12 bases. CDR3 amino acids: CASSLDTGFYNEKLFF. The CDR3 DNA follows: TGTGCCAGCAGCTTAGATACCGGTTTCTATAATGAAAAACTGTTTTTT.

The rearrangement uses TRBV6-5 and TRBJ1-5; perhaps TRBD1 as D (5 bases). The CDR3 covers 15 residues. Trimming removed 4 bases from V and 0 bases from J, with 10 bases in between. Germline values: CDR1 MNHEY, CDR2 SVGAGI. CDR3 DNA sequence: TGTGCCAGCAGTTCGACAGTTTATAGCAATCAGCCCCAGCATTTT. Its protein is CASSSTVYSNQPQHF.

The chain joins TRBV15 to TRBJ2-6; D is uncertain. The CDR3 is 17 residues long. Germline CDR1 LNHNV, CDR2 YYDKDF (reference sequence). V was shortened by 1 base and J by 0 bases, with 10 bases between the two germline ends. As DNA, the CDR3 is TGTGCCACCAGCAGAGTCACTTCAAGCTCTGGGGCCAACGTCCTGACTTTC. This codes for CATSRVTSSSGANVLTF.

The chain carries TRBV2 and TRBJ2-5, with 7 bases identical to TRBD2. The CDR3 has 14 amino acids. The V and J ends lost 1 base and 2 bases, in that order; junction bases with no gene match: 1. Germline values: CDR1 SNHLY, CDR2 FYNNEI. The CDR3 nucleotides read TGTGCCAGCAGTGAAGGGGGGGGTCAAGAGACCCAGTACTTC. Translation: CASSEGGGQETQYF.

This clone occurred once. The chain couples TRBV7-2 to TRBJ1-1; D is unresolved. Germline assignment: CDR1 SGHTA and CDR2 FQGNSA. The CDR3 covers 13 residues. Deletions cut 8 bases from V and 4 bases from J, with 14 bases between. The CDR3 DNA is TGTGCCAGCGACTCCACCGGTATCACTGAAGCTTTCTTT. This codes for CASDSTGITEAFF.